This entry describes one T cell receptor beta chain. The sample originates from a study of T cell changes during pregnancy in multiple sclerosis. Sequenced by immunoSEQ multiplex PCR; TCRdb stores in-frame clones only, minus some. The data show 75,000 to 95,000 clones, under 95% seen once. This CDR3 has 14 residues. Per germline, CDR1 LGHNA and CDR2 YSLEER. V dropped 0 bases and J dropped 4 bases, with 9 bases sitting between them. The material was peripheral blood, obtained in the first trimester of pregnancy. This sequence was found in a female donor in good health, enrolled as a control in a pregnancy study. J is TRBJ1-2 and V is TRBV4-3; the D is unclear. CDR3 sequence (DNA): TGCGCCAGCAGCCAAGAACTCAGCGGCTATGGCTACACCTTC. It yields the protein CASSQELSGYGYTF.